This entry is about one T cell receptor (beta chain). Sequencing used immunoSEQ multiplex PCR; TCRdb keeps in-frame clones, though not all of them. Of 400,000 to 550,000 clones listed, about 80% were seen once; the top ten hold roughly 12%. The entry originates in a study of shared clonotypes between healthy human individuals. The length of the CDR3 is 16 residues. V shed 4 bases and J 5 bases; nucleotides not matched to a gene: 10. The germline CDR1 and CDR2 sequences are SGHKS and YYEKEE (reference sequence). The specimen was PBMCs. This chain joins TRBV5-5 and TRBJ2-2; 8 bases are a match to TRBD1. This clonotype was obtained from a woman in her thirties or forties in good health. Some clones in this sample may be carry-over from other donors' samples. The CDR3 bases are TGTGCCAGCAGCCGTTATGGACAGGGAAGAACCGGGGAGCTGTTTTTT. Translating it yields CASSRYGQGRTGELFF.